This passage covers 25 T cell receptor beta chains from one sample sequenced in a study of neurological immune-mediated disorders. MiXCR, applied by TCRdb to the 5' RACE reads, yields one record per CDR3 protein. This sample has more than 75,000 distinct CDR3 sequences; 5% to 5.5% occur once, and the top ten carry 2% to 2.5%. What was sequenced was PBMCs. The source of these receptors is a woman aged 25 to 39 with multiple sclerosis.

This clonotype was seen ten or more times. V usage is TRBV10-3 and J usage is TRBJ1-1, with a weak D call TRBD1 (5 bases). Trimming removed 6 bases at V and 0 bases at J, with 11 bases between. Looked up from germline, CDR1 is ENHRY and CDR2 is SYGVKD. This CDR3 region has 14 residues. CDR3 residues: CAIRTTTVNTEAFF. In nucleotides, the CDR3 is TGTGCCATCAGGACAACGACAGTGAACACTGAAGCTTTCTTT.

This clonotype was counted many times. The CDR3 loop is CSAEPIGQLPDTQYF. CDR3 DNA: TGCAGTGCTGAACCGATCGGACAGCTACCAGATACGCAGTATTTT. The chain carries TRBV20-1 and TRBJ2-3, with a possible D match to TRBD1 (6 bases). The CDR3 has 15 residues. Germline V CDR1 and CDR2: DFQATT, SNEGSKA (reference sequence). With 5 bases removed from V and 4 bases from J, the gap between germline ends came to 19 bases.

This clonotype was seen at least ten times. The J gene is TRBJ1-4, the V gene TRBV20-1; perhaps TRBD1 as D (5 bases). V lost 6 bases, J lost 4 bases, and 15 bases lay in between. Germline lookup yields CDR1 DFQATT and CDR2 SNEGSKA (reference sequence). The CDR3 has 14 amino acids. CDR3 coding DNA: TGCAGTGCGAGATCCTCCAGGGATAATGAAAAACTGTTTTTT. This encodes CSARSSRDNEKLFF.

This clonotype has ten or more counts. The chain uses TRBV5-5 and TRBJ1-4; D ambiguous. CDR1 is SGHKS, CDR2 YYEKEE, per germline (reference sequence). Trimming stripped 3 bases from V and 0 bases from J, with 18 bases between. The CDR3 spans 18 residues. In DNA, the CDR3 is TGTGCCAGCAGCTCGACCTATCTAAGTCGGGCAACTAATGAAAAACTGTTTTTT. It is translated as CASSSTYLSRATNEKLFF.

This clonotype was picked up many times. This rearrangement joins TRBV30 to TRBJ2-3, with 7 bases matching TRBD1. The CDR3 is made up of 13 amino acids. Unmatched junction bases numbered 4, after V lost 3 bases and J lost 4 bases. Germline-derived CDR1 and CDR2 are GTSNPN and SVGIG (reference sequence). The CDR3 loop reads CAWRRGRADTQYF. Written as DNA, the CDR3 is TGTGCCTGGAGAAGGGGGCGCGCAGATACGCAGTATTTT.

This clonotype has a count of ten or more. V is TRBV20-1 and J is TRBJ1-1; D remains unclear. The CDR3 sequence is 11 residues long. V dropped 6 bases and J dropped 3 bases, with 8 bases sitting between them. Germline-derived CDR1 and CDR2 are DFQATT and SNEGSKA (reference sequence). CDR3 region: CSAQDHTEAFF. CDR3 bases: TGCAGTGCCCAGGACCACACTGAAGCTTTCTTT.

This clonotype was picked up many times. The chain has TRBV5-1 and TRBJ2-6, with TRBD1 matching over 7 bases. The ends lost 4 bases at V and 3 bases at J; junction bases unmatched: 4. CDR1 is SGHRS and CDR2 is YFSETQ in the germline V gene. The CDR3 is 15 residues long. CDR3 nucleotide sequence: TGCGCCAGCAGCCGACAGGGTTTTGGGGCCAACGTCCTGACTTTC. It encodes CASSRQGFGANVLTF.

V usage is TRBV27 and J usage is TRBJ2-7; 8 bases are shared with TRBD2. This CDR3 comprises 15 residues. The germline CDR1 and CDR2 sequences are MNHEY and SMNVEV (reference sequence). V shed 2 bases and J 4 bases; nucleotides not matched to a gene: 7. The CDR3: CASSLRAGGEYEQYV. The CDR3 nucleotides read TGTGCCAGCAGTTTAAGGGCGGGGGGAGAGTACGAGCAGTACGTC.

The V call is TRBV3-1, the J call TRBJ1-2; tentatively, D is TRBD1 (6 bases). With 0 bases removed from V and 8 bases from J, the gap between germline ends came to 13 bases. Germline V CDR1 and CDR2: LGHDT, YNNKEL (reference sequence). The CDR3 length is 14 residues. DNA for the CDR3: TGTGCCAGCAGCCAAGATACAGGGTACGGAGGCTACACCTTC. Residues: CASSQDTGYGGYTF.

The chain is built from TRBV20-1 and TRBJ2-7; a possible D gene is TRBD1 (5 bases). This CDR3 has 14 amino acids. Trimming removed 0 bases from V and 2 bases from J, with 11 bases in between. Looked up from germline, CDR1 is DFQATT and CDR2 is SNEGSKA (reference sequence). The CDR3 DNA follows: TGCAGTGCTAGAGATGGGGCAGGAGCCTACGAGCAGTACTTC. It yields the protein CSARDGAGAYEQYF.

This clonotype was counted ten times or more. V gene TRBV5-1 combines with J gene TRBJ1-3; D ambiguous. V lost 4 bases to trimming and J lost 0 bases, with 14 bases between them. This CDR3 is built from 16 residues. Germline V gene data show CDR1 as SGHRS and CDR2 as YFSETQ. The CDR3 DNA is TGCGCCAGCAGCCCCATAGGGCAGGCCTCTGGAAACACCATATATTTT. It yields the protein CASSPIGQASGNTIYF.

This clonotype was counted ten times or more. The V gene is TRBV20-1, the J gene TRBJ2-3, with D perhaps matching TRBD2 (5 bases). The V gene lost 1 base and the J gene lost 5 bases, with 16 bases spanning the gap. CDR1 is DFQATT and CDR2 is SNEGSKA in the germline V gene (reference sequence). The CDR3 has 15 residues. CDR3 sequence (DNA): TGCAGTGCTAGAGGTCAGCGGCTCCCCGGAGATACGCAGTATTTT. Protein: CSARGQRLPGDTQYF.

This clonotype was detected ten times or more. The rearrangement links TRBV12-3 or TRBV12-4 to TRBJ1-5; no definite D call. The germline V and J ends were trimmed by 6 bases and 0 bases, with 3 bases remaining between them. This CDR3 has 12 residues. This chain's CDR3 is CASRFSNQPQHF. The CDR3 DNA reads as TGTGCCAGCAGGTTTAGCAATCAGCCCCAGCATTTT.

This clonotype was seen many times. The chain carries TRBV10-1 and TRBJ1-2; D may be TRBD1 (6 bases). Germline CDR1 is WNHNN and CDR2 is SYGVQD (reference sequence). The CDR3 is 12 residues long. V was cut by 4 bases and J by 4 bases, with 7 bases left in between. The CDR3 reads CASSVDSYGYTF. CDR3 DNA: TGCGCCAGCAGTGTGGACAGCTATGGCTACACCTTC.

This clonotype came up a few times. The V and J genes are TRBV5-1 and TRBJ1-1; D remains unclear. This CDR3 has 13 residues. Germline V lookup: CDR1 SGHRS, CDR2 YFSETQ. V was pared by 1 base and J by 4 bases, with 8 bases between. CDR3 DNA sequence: TGCGCCAGCAGCTTGCGGAGTTCCACTGAAGCTTTCTTT. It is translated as CASSLRSSTEAFF.

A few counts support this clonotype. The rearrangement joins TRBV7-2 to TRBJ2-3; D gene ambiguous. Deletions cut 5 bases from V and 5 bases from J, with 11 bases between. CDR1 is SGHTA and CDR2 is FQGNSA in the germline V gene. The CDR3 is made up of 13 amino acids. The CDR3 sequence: CASSDRTGDTQYF. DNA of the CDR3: TGTGCCAGCAGCGACCGGACGGGAGATACGCAGTATTTT.

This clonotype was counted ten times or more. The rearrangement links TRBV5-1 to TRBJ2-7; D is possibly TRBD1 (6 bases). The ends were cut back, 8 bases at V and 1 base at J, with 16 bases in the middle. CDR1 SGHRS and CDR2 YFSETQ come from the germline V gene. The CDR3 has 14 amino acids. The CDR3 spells CARGRAGASYEQYV. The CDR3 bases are TGCGCCAGGGGCCGGGCAGGGGCTTCCTACGAGCAGTACGTC.

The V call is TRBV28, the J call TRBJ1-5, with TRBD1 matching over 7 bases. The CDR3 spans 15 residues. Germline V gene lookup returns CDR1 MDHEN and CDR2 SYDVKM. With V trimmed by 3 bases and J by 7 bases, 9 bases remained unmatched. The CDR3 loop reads CASSFRRGSRQPQHF. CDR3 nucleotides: TGTGCCAGCAGTTTTCGCAGGGGGTCGAGACAGCCCCAGCATTTT.

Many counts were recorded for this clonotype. The CDR3 region has the DNA TGTGCCAGCAGCTTAGAGCAGGGTTTAGGTTTTTTGACCGGGGAGCTGTTTTTT. This sequence encodes CASSLEQGLGFLTGELFF. This chain connects TRBV7-8 to TRBJ2-2; D perhaps matches TRBD1 (5 bases). V lost 1 base and J lost 5, with 20 bases in between. Germline V CDR1 and CDR2: SGHVS, FQNEAQ. The CDR3 totals 18 residues.

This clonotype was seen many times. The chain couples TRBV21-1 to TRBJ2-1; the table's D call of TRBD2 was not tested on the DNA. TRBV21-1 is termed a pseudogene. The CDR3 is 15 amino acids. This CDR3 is CASSTPGLPMGEQFF. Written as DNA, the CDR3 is TGTGCCAGCAGCACACCGGGACTCCCGATGGGTGAGCAGTTCTTC.

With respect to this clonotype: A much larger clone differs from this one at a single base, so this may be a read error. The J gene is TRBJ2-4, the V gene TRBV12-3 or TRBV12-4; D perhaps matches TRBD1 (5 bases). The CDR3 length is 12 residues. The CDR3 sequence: CDSSGQGHIQYF. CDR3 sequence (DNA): TGTGACAGCAGTGGACAAGGGCACATTCAGTACTTC.

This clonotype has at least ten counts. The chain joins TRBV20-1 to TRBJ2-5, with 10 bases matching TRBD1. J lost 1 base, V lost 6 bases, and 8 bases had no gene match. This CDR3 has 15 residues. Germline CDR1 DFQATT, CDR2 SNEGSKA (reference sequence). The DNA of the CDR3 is TGCAGTGCCTTTCGGGGACAGGGGATCCAAGAGACCCAGTACTTC. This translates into CSAFRGQGIQETQYF.

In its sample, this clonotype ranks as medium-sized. The CDR3, as DNA: TGTGCCAGCAAGGGGGGTAATTACAATGAGCAGTTCTTC. It codes for CASKGGNYNEQFF. The V and J genes are TRBV11-2 and TRBJ2-1; tentatively, D is TRBD1 or TRBD2 (6 bases each). The V end was cut by 7 bases, the J end by 4 bases, with 11 bases between. This CDR3 contains 13 residues. Germline lookup yields CDR1 SGHAT and CDR2 FQNNGV.

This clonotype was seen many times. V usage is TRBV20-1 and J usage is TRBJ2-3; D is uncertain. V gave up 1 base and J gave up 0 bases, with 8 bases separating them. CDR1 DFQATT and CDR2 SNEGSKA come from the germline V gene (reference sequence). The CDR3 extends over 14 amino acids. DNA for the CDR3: TGCAGTGCTAGAGGACCAGTAAGCACAGATACGCAGTATTTT. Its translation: CSARGPVSTDTQYF.

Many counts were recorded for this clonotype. The CDR3 here is CSARLAGGPFYYNEQFF. In nucleotides, the CDR3 is TGCAGTGCTAGACTAGCGGGAGGGCCGTTTTACTACAATGAGCAGTTCTTC. J is TRBJ2-1 and V is TRBV20-1; TRBD2 matches at 12 bases. The V segment lost 2 bases and the J segment 3 bases; nucleotides outside the gene matches: 8. Germline lookup yields CDR1 DFQATT and CDR2 SNEGSKA (reference sequence). The CDR3 spans 17 residues.